This TCR beta chain was sequenced in a study of blood T cell repertoires in COVID-19. The wider study: Some COVID-19 samples were acute and others convalescent; all came from the United States, Italy and Spain.

The V gene's germline CDR1 is SGHNT and CDR2 YYREEE (reference sequence). V gave up 4 bases and J gave up 8 bases; unmatched junction bases: 11. The CDR3 has 15 residues. The authors' processing: Estimated nucleated cell counts came from reference gene primer amplification. Sequencing used immunoSEQ multiplex PCR; TCRdb keeps in-frame clones, though not all of them. The V and J calls and clone size were taken over from that table, and D and trimming were inferred from the DNA. The sample consists of some 270,000 clones, 80% to 90% of them appearing once. The TCR comes from a woman in her seventies with acute or convalescent COVID-19. The chain is built from TRBV5-4 and TRBJ2-2; 7 nucleotides agree with TRBD2. Sequenced input: peripheral blood. The CDR3 coding sequence is TGTGCCAGCAGCCGAGGGAGGGACGTCAGAGGGGAGCTGTTTTTT. Residues: CASSRGRDVRGELFF.